This T cell receptor (beta chain) stems from a study of identical twins. Study-level points and caveats: High-abundance cord blood beta clonotypes had fewer insertions; memory repertoires showed none.

Regarding this clonotype: Its specificity is unknown.

The authors used template switching to add a universal primer site and gave cDNA unique molecular identifiers. A single record per CDR3 protein comes from TCRdb applying MiXCR to the 5' RACE reads. Among under 450,000 distinct CDR3 sequences listed, roughly 20% were seen once. V was pared by 1 base and J by 0 bases, with 13 bases between. CDR1 is SEHNR, CDR2 FQNEAQ, per germline (reference sequence). The CDR3 is made up of 17 amino acids. The gene calls are TRBV7-9 and TRBJ2-1; no clear D. The specimen sequenced was naive T cells sorted from blood. This clonotype was obtained from a man in his forties or fifties in good health. The CDR3 sequence is CASSLDYSLSSYNEQFF. CDR3 nucleotide sequence: TGTGCCAGCAGCTTAGACTACTCTCTCAGCTCCTACAATGAGCAGTTCTTC.